The rows below give T cell receptor beta chains drawn from one sample of a study of T-cell memory formation after mild COVID-19. In TCRdb, the 5' RACE reads were re-called with MiXCR into one record per CDR3 protein. This table holds roughly 180,000 distinct CDR3 sequences, roughly 12% found once. Sequenced input: PBMCs or a T cell subset sorted from them (not recorded which). These receptors all stem from a man aged 18 to 30 who had mild COVID-19 (a few samples of this study predate the infection). Cell type and time point are not known. Both conserved end residues are trimmed from each CDR3.

TRBJ2-3	TRBV5-1	ATGRNTDTQY
TRBJ2-2	TRBV9	ASSAGGGELF
TRBJ2-1	TRBV3-1	ASRLLAGVNNEQF
TRBJ2-5	TRBV4-3	ASSPQGLAGNGETQY
TRBJ2-4	TRBV7-2	ASSLGASGEHKNIQY
TRBJ2-7	TRBV14	ASSHLGQDYEQY
TRBJ1-2	TRBV6-2/TRBV6-3	ASARGADYGYT
TRBJ1-2	TRBV20-1	SAVGQTDGYT
TRBJ1-4	TRBV7-3	ASSSSAGEKLF
TRBJ2-3	TRBV20-1	SARPGQGASISTDTQY
TRBJ2-3	TRBV12-3/TRBV12-4	ASSLGRLGSDTQY